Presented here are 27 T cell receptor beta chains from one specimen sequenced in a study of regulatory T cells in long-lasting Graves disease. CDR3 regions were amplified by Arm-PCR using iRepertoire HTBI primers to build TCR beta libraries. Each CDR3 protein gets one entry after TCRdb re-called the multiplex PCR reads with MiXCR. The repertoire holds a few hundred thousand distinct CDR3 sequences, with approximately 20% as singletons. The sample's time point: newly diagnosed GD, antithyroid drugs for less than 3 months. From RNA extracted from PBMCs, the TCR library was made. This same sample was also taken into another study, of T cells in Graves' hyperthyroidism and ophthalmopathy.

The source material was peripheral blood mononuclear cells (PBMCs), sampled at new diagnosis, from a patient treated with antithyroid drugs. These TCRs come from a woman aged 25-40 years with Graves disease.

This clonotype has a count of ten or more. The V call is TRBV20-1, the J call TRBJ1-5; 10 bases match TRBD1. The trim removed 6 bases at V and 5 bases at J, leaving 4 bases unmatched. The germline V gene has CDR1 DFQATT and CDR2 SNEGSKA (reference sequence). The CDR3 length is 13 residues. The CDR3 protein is CSALGTGDQPQHF. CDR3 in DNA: TGCAGTGCCCTTGGGACAGGGGATCAGCCCCAGCATTTT.

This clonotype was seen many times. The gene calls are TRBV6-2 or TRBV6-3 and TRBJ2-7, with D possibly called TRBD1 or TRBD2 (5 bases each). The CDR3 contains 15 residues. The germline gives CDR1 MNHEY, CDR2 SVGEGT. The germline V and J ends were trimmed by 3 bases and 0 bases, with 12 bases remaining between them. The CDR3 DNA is TGTGCCAGCAGTTATGGGGACGGAAGCTCCTACGAGCAGTACTTC. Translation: CASSYGDGSSYEQYF.

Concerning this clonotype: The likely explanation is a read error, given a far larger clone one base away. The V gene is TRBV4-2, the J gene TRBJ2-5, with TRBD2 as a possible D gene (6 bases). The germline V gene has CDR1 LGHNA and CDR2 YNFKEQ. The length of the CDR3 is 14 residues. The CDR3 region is CASSTAGLQGTQYF. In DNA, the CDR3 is TGTGCCAGCAGCACTGCGGGGCTCCAAGGGACCCAGTACTTC.

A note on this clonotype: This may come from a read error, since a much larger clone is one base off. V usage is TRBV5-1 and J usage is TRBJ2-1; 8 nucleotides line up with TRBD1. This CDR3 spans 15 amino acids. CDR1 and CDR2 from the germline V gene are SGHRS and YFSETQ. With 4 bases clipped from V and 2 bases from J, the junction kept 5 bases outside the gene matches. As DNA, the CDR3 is TGCGCCAGCAGCCACAGGGGGAACACCTACAATGAGCAGTTCTTC. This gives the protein CASSHRGNTYNEQFF.

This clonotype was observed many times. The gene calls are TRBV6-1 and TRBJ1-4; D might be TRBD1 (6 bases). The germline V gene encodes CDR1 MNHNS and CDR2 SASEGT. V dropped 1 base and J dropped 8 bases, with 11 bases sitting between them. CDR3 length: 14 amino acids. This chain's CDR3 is CASSEGGGWEKLFF. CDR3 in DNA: TGTGCCAGCAGTGAAGGAGGGGGTTGGGAAAAACTGTTTTTT.

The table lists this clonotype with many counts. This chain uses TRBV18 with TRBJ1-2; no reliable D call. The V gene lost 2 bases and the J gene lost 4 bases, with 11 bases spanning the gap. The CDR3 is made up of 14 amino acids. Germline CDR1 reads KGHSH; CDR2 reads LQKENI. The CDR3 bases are TGTGCCAGCTCACCAAGCGGGAGTTCCTATGGCTACACCTTC. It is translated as CASSPSGSSYGYTF.

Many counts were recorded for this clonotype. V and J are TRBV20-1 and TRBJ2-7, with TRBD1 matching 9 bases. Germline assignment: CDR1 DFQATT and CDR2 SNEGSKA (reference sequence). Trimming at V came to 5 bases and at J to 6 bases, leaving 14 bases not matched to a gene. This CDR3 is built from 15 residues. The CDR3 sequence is CSAPDRDRDIFEQYF. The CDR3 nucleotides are TGCAGTGCTCCGGACCGGGACAGGGATATTTTCGAGCAGTACTTC.

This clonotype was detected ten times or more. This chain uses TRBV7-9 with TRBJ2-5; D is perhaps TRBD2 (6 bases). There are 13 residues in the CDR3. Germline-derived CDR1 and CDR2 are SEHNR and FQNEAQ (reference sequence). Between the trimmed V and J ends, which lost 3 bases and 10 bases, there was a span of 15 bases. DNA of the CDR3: TGTGCCAGCAGCTTTCCTAGCGCCGTGAGCCAGTACTTC. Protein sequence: CASSFPSAVSQYF.

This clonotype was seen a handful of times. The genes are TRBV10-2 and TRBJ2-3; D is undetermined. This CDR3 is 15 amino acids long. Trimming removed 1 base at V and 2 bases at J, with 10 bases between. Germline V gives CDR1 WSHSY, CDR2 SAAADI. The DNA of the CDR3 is TGCGCCAGCAGTGAGTATAAGACCCTCACAGATACGCAGTATTTT. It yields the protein CASSEYKTLTDTQYF.

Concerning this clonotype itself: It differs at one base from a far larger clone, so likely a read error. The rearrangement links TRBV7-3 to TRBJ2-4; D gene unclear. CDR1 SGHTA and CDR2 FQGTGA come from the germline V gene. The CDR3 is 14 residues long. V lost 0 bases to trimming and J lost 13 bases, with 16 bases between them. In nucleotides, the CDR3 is TGTGCCAGCAGCTTAACTTCCCAACACAATGAGCAGTACTTC. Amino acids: CASSLTSQHNEQYF.

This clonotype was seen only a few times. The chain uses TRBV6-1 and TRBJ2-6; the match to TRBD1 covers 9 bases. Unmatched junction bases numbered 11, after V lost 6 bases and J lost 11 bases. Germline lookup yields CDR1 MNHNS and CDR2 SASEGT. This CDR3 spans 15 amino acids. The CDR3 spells CASSGQGRNFDVLTF. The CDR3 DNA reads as TGTGCCAGCAGCGGACAGGGGAGGAATTTTGACGTCCTGACTTTC.

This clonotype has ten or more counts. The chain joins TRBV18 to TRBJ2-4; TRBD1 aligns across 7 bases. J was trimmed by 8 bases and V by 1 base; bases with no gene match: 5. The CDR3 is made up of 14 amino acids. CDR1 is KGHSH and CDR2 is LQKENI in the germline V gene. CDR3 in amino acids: CASSPQGALDIQYF. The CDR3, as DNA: TGTGCCAGCTCACCACAGGGGGCTTTGGACATTCAGTACTTC.

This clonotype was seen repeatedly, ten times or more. CDR3 coding DNA: TGTGCCAGCGGTTTACTGGAGAAAAACATTCAGTACTTC. Translation: CASGLLEKNIQYF. This sequence joins TRBV2 and TRBJ2-4, with no clear D. Germline lookup yields CDR1 SNHLY and CDR2 FYNNEI. The CDR3 runs 13 residues. V lost 8 bases and J 4 bases, leaving 12 bases between the germline ends.

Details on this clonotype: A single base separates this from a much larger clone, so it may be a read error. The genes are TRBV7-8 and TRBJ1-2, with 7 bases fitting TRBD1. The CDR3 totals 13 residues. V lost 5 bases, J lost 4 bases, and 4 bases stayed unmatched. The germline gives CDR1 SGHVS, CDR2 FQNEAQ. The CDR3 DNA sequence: TGTGCCAGCAGCCCGGGACAGAGCTATGGCTACACCTTC. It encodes CASSPGQSYGYTF. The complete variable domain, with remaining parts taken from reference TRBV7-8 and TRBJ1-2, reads GAGVSQSPRYKVAKRGQDVALRCDPISGHVSLFWYQQALGQGPEFLTYFQNEAQLDKSGLPSDRFFAERPEGSVSTLKIQRTQQEDSAVYLCASSPGQSYGYTFGSGTRLTVV.

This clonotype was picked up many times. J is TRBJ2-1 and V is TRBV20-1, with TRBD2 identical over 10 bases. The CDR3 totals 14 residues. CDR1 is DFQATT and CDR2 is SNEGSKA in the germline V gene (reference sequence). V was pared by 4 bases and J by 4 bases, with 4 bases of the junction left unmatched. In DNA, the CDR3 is TGCAGTGCTAAAACTAGCGGGGTTTACAATGAGCAGTTCTTC. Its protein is CSAKTSGVYNEQFF.

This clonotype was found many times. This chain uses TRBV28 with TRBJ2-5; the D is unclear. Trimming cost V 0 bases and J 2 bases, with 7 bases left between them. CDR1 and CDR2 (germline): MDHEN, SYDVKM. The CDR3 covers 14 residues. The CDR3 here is CASSLWGKQETQYF. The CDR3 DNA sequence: TGTGCCAGCAGTTTATGGGGGAAACAAGAGACCCAGTACTTC.

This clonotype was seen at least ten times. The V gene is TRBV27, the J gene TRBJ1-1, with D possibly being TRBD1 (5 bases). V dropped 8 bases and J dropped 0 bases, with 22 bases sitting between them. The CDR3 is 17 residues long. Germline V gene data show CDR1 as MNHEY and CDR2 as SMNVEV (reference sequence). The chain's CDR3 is CASPREGLFIMNTEAFF. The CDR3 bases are TGTGCCAGCCCCCGTGAGGGGCTCTTCATAATGAACACTGAAGCTTTCTTT.

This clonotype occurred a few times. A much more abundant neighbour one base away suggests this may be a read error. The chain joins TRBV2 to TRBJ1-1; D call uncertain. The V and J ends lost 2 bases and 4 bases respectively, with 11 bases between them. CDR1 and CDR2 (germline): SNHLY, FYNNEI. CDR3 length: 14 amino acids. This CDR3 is CASSEKRVGTEAFF. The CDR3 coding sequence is TGTGCCAGCAGTGAAAAACGAGTAGGCACTGAAGCTTTCTTT. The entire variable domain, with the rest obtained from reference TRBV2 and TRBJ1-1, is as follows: EPEVTQTPSHQVTQMGQEVILRCVPISNHLYFYWYRQILGQKVEFLVSFYNNEISEKSEIFDDQFSVERPDGSNFTLKIRSTKLEDSAMYFCASSEKRVGTEAFFGQGTRLTVV.

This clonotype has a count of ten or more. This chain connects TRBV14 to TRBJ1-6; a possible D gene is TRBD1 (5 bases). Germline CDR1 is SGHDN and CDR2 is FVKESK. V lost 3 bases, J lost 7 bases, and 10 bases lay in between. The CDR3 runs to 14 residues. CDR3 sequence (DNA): TGTGCCAGCAGCCAGAGGGGTAGGAATTCACCCCTCCACTTT. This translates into CASSQRGRNSPLHF.

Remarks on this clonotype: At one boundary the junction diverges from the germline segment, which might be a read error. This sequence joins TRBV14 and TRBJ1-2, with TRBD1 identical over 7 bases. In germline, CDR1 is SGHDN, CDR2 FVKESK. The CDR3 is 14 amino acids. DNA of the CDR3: TGTGCCAGCAGCCAATTTTGGAGGGGGCAAGTTTTCGCCTTC. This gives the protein CASSQFWRGQVFAF.

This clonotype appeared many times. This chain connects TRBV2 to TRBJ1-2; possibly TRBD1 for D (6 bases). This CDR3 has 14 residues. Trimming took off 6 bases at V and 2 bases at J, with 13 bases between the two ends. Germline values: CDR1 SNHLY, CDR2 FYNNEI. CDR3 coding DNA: TGTGCCAGCAGCCCCCGACAGGACAACTATGGCTACACCTTC. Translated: CASSPRQDNYGYTF.

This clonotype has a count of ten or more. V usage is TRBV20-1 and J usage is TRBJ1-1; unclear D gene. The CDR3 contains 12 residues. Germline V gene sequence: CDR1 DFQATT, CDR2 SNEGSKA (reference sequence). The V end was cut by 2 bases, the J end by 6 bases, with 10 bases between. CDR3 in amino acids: CSARNSQPEAFF. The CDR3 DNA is TGCAGTGCTAGAAACAGTCAGCCTGAAGCTTTCTTT.

For the CDR3, the DNA is TGTGCCAGCAGTTCCGGTGGGGGGGTCACAGATACGCAGTATTTT. It encodes CASSSGGGVTDTQYF. The chain employs TRBV7-3 and TRBJ2-3; 7 positions match TRBD2. This CDR3 region has 15 residues. In germline, CDR1 is SGHTA, CDR2 FQGTGA. J gave up 2 bases and V 6 bases, and 8 bases lay outside the gene matches.

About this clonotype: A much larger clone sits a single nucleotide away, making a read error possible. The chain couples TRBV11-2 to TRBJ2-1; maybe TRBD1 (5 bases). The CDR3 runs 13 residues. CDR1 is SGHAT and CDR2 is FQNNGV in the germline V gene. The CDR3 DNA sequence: TGTACCAGCAGCCCGACCGGACAAAATCGGCAGTTCTTC. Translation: CTSSPTGQNRQFF.

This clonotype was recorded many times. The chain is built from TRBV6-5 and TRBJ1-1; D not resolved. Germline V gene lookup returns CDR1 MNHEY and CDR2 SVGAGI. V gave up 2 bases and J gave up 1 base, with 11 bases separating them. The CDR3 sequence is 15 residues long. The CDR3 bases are TGTGCCAGCAGTTACGACTCCAGGCCGAACACTGAAGCTTTCTTT. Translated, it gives CASSYDSRPNTEAFF.

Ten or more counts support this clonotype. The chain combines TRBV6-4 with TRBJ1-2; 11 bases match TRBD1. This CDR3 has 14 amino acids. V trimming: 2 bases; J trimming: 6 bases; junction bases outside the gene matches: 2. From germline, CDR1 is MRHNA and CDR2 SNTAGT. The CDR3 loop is CASSDGQGADGYTF. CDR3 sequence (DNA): TGTGCCAGCAGTGACGGACAGGGGGCCGATGGCTACACCTTC.

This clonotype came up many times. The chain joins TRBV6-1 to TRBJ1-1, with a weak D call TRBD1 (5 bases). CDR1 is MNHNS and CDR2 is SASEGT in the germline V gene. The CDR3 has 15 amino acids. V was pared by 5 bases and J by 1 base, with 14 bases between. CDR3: CASSPPGLWNTEAFF. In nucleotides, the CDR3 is TGTGCCAGCAGTCCGCCGGGACTCTGGAACACTGAAGCTTTCTTT.